This T cell receptor (beta chain) came from a study of early T cells in non-severe SARS-CoV-2 infection. In the study overall: Sequencing of bulk RNA from unsorted whole blood was done, without chain pairing. Study-wide points: VDJdb-based annotation leaned toward anti-spike CD8 responses and missed private and CD4 specificities.

Concerning this clonotype: Antigen: not known.

This CDR3 region has 17 residues. V shed 2 bases, J shed 5 bases, and the junction held 9 bases outside the gene matches. CDR1 is MDHEN and CDR2 is SYDVKM in the germline V gene. Individual cDNA molecules were tagged with unique molecular identifiers. MiXCR was run by TCRdb on the 5' RACE reads, yielding one entry per CDR3 protein. Altogether roughly 48,000 distinct CDR3 sequences are present, approximately 8% being singletons, with the ten largest covering over 8%. The chain has TRBV28 and TRBJ2-1; 10 nucleotides line up with TRBD2. The sequenced material came from whole blood. This clonotype was sampled from an adult who was a healthcare worker with PCR-confirmed SARS-CoV-2 infection or an uninfected control (not recorded which). CDR3 sequence: CASSLPPGLARNNEQFF. CDR3 DNA sequence: TGTGCCAGCAGTTTACCCCCGGGACTAGCGAGAAACAATGAGCAGTTCTTC.